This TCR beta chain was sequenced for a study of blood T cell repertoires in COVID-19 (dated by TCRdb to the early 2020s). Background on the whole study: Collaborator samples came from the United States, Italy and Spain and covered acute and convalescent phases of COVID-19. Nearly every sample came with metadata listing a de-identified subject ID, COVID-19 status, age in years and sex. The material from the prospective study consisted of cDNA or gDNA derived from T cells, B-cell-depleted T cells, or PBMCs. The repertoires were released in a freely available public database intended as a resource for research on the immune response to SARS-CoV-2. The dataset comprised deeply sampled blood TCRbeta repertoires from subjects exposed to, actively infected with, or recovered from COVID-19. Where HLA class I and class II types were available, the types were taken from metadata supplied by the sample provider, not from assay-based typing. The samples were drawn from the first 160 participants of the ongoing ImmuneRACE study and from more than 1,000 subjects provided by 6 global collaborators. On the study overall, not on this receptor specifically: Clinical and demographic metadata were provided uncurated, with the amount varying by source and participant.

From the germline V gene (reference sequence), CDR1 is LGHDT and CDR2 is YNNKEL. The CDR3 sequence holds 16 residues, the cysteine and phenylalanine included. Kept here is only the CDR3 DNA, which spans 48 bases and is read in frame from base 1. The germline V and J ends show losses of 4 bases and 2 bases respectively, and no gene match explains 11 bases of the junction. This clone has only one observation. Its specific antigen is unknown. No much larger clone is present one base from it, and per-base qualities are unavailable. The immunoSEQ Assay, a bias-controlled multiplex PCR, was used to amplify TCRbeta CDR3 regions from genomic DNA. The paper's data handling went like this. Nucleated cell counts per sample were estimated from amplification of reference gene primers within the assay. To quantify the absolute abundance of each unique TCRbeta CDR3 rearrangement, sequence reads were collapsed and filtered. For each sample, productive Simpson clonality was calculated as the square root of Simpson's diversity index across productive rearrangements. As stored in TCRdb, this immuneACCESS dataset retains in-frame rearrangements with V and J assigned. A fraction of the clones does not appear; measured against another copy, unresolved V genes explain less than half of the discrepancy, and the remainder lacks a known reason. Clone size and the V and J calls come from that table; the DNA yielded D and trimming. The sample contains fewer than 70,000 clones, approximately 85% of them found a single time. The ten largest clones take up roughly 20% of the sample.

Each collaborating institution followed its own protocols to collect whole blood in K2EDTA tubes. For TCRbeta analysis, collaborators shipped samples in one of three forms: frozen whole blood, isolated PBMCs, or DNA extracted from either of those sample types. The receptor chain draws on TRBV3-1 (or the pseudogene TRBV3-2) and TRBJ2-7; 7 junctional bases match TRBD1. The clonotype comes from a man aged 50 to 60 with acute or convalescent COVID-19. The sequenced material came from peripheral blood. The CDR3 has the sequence CASSRQAVTGPYEQYF. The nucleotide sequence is TGTGCCAGCAGCCGTCAAGCAGTGACAGGGCCCTACGAGCAGTACTTC.